The rows below give T cell receptor beta chains drawn from one sample of a study of human T cells and chemical hapten exposure. TCRdb used MiXCR to reprocess the RACE reads, holding one entry per CDR3 protein. The sample lists about 350,000 distinct CDR3 sequences, over 6% occurring once. The sample here was whole blood, taken in connection with sensitization to the hapten diphenylcyclopropenone (DPC). The receptors originated from a woman aged 18-35 years with alopecia areata. Some clones in this sample may be carry-over from other donors' samples. Each CDR3 is given with its conserved first and last residue. D genes are given only for firm matches. For some rows the clone size is stated as once, few or many, or as a class when expanded; others skip it.

TRBD1	TRBV20-1	many	TRBJ1-5	CSATGTGGDQPQHF	TGCAGTGCTACCGGGACAGGGGGTGATCAGCCCCAGCATTTT
-	TRBV5-6	few	TRBJ1-1	CASSPGSSTEAFF	TGTGCCAGCAGCCCTGGTAGTAGCACTGAAGCTTTCTTT
-	TRBV20-1	few	TRBJ2-7	CSAREVGTEYEQYF	TGCAGTGCTAGAGAAGTTGGGACGGAGTACGAGCAGTACTTC
-	TRBV2	-	TRBJ1-3	CASSPDVAGNTIYF	TGTGCCAGCAGTCCGGACGTCGCTGGAAACACCATATATTTT
TRBD1	TRBV29-1	many	TRBJ1-2	CSAYGADRGIVYGYTF	TGCAGCGCATATGGAGCCGACAGGGGGATAGTCTATGGCTACACCTTC
TRBD1	TRBV25-1	many	TRBJ2-3	CASRTGTGDLSPQYF	TGTGCCAGCAGGACCGGGACAGGGGACCTGTCTCCGCAGTATTTT
TRBD2	TRBV4-1	-	TRBJ2-1	CASSPLGLAGGPRAYNEQFF	TGCGCCAGCAGCCCCTTGGGACTAGCGGGGGGGCCGAGAGCTTACAATGAGCAGTTCTTC
TRBD1	TRBV4-3	-	TRBJ2-7	CASSHRQGSSYEQYF	TGCGCCAGCAGCCACAGACAGGGGAGCTCCTACGAGCAGTACTTC
TRBD1	TRBV6-2/TRBV6-3	-	TRBJ1-5	CASSQGQNNQPQHF	TGTGCCAGCAGCCAGGGACAGAACAATCAGCCCCAGCATTTT
TRBD2	TRBV7-8	few	TRBJ2-1	CASSPVAGGTYNEQFF	TGTGCCAGCAGCCCCGTTGCGGGGGGAACCTACAATGAGCAGTTCTTC
-	TRBV4-1	-	TRBJ1-2	CASSQVGKRGGYTF	TGCGCCAGCAGCCAAGTTGGAAAGCGCGGTGGCTACACCTTC
-	TRBV7-2	few	TRBJ2-1	CASSQLSELGNEQFF	TGTGCCAGCAGCCAACTGTCGGAGCTTGGCAATGAGCAGTTCTTC
-	TRBV7-9	few	TRBJ2-7	CASSYKDSGEQYF	TGTGCCAGCAGCTATAAGGACAGTGGGGAGCAGTACTTC
-	TRBV5-4	many	TRBJ1-1	CASSLAGSYRATEAFF	TGTGCCAGCAGCTTAGCAGGGAGCTACAGGGCGACTGAAGCTTTCTTT
TRBD2	TRBV20-1	few	TRBJ2-3	CSAAQLAGSITDTQYF	TGCAGTGCTGCCCAGCTAGCGGGGAGCATCACAGATACGCAGTATTTT
-	TRBV2	few	TRBJ1-1	CASSDMTQPEAFF	TGTGCCAGCAGTGACATGACTCAGCCTGAAGCTTTCTTT
TRBD1	TRBV5-4	few	TRBJ2-3	CASSLGRQGAGDTQYF	TGTGCCAGCAGCCTGGGCCGCCAGGGGGCAGGAGATACGCAGTATTTT
-	TRBV20-1	few	TRBJ2-7	CSARDIDPSARPYEQYF	TGCAGTGCTAGAGATATAGATCCGTCTGCCAGGCCCTACGAGCAGTACTTC
TRBD1	TRBV19	-	TRBJ1-5	CASSHGTGGNQPQHF	TGTGCCAGTAGTCATGGGACAGGGGGCAATCAGCCCCAGCATTTT
-	TRBV7-9	-	TRBJ2-7	CASSLDGGVYEQYF	TGTGCCAGCAGCTTGGACGGGGGAGTCTACGAGCAGTACTTC
-	TRBV5-5	few	TRBJ2-7	CASSLGKIDPYEQYF	TGTGCCAGCAGCTTGGGCAAGATAGACCCCTACGAGCAGTACTTC
-	TRBV5-5	-	TRBJ1-6	CASSLRESPLHF	TGTGCCAGCAGCTTGAGGGAGTCACCCCTCCACTTT
-	TRBV20-1	-	TRBJ2-2	CSARQGTGTGELFF	TGCAGTGCTAGACAGGGGACCGGCACCGGGGAGCTGTTTTTT
-	TRBV4-2	many	TRBJ1-2	CASSQGWSPSKKANYGYTF	TGTGCCAGCAGCCAAGGATGGAGCCCCTCCAAGAAGGCTAACTATGGCTACACCTTC
-	TRBV7-2	many	TRBJ1-2	CASSLGGQQSFGYTF	TGTGCCAGCAGCTTAGGAGGCCAGCAATCTTTTGGCTACACCTTC
-	TRBV11-2	-	TRBJ2-1	CASSSRRRSSYNEQFF	TGTGCCAGCAGCTCCCGCCGCCGTAGCTCCTACAATGAGCAGTTCTTC
-	TRBV6-4	many	TRBJ2-3	CASSDEGGASDTQYF	TGTGCCAGCAGTGACGAGGGGGGAGCGTCAGATACGCAGTATTTT
TRBD1	TRBV6-5	many	TRBJ1-1	CASSYSGTGGLNTEAFF	TGTGCCAGCAGTTACTCCGGGACAGGGGGACTGAACACTGAAGCTTTCTTT
-	TRBV7-2	few	TRBJ1-5	CASSLGRGGNQPQHF	TGTGCCAGCAGCTTAGGCAGGGGAGGAAATCAGCCCCAGCATTTT
TRBD1	TRBV3-1	-	TRBJ1-1	CASSQPDRGAEAFF	TGTGCCAGCAGCCAACCGGACAGGGGTGCTGAAGCTTTCTTT
-	TRBV20-1	many	TRBJ1-2	CSARDMAQHNYGYTF	TGCAGTGCTAGAGATATGGCACAACATAACTATGGCTACACCTTC
TRBD1	TRBV7-9	few	TRBJ1-1	CASTPGQGGSEAFF	TGTGCCAGCACCCCGGGACAGGGAGGCTCTGAAGCTTTCTTT
-	TRBV6-4	few	TRBJ2-3	CASSADASGTDTQYF	TGTGCCAGCAGTGCTGACGCCTCGGGAACAGATACGCAGTATTTT
-	TRBV7-2	many	TRBJ1-6	CASSLFDAVRGAAHF	TGTGCCAGCAGCTTATTTGATGCGGTCCGAGGGGCTGCCCACTTT
-	TRBV12-3/TRBV12-4	few	TRBJ1-1	CASSKAGVNTEAFF	TGTGCCAGCAGCAAAGCAGGGGTGAACACTGAAGCTTTCTTT
-	TRBV12-5	few	TRBJ1-3	CASGLDVGGRWNTIYF	TGTGCTAGTGGTTTGGATGTTGGGGGTCGGTGGAACACCATATATTTT
TRBD2	TRBV7-8	few	TRBJ2-2	CASSSRLAGGPGTGELFF	TGTGCCAGCAGCTCCCGACTAGCGGGGGGGCCTGGCACCGGGGAGCTGTTTTTT
-	TRBV4-3	-	TRBJ1-5	CASSQEQVTAVGQPQHF	TGCGCCAGCAGCCAAGAACAGGTCACAGCGGTGGGGCAGCCCCAGCATTTT
-	TRBV18	-	TRBJ2-5	CASSERKETQYF	TGTGCCAGCTCCGAAAGGAAAGAGACCCAGTACTTC
-	TRBV4-2	many	TRBJ1-1	CASSQEYSPEAFF	TGTGCCAGCAGCCAAGAATACTCACCTGAAGCTTTCTTT